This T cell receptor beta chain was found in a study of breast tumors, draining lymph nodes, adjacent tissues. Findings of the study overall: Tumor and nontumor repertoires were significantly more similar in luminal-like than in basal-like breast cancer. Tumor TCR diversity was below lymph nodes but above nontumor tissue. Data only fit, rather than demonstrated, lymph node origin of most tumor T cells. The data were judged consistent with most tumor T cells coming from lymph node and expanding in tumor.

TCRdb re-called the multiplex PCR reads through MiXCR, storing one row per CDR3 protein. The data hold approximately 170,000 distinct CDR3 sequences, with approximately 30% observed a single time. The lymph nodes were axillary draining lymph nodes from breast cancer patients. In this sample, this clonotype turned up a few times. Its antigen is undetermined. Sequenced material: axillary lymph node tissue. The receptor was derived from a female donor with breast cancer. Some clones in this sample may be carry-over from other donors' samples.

CDR3 sequence (DNA): TGTGCCAGCAGCGCAGCGAAGTCCCCTGACGGGGGCGCCGAGCAGTACTTC. Protein product: CASSAAKSPDGGAEQYF. This chain connects TRBV9 to TRBJ2-7, with D perhaps TRBD1 or TRBD2 (6 bases each). CDR3 size: 17 residues. CDR1 is SGDLS, CDR2 YYNGEE, per germline. Trimming removed 3 bases from V and 6 bases from J, with 25 bases in between.